A selection of T cell receptor beta chains follows, all from one sample in a study of CD8+ T cells in alopecia areata. Using immunoSEQ multiplex PCR, the repertoire was profiled, and TCRdb retains in-frame clones only, with some absent. The data contain 200,000 or so clones, 56% of them singletons. The sample was CD8+ T cells sorted from blood. These receptors originate from a human donor in good health. CDR3s include the opening cysteine and the closing phenylalanine or tryptophan. D genes are given only for firm matches. Size values are once, few and many counts, or a class for expanded clones, and some rows have none.

d_call,cdr3_length,j_call,v_call,clone_size,cdr3_aa,cdr3_nt
NA,15,TRBJ2-7,TRBV15,NA,CATSRDPRGALEQYF,TGTGCCACCAGCAGAGATCCCCGGGGGGCGCTTGAGCAGTACTTC
TRBD2,15,TRBJ2-1,TRBV6-5,NA,CASSYSNSGGDEQFF,TGTGCCAGCAGTTACTCGAATAGCGGGGGGGATGAGCAGTTCTTC
TRBD1,13,TRBJ2-7,TRBV29-1,NA,CSVETGGFNEQYF,TGCAGCGTTGAAACAGGGGGCTTCAACGAGCAGTACTTC
NA,15,TRBJ1-2,TRBV4-1,few,CASSQAGTPDYGYTF,TGCGCCAGCAGCCAAGCCGGGACGCCAGATTATGGCTACACCTTC
TRBD1,13,TRBJ2-7,TRBV6-6,NA,CASSYMGQLEQYF,TGTGCCAGCAGTTACATGGGACAGCTAGAGCAGTACTTC
NA,18,TRBJ2-3,TRBV15,NA,CATSRDRFGGTLTDTQYF,TGTGCCACCAGCAGAGACCGGTTCGGCGGCACCCTCACAGATACGCAGTATTTT
NA,14,TRBJ2-7,TRBV30,NA,CAWSTARRGDEQYF,TGTGCCTGGAGTACGGCCCGGAGAGGGGACGAGCAGTACTTC
NA,16,TRBJ1-6,TRBV13,few,CASSLWRGRNNSPLHF,TGTGCCAGCAGTCTTTGGAGGGGACGGAATAATTCACCCCTCCACTTT
NA,14,TRBJ2-5,TRBV7-9,NA,CASRLTGTQETQYF,TGTGCCAGCAGACTCACCGGGACCCAAGAGACCCAGTACTTC
NA,14,TRBJ1-1,TRBV29-1,NA,CSVETVFMNTEAFF,TGCAGCGTTGAGACGGTTTTCATGAACACTGAAGCTTTCTTT
TRBD2,15,TRBJ2-5,TRBV4-2,NA,CASSPSRGAQETQYF,TGTGCCAGCAGCCCCTCGCGGGGGGCTCAAGAGACCCAGTACTTC
NA,15,TRBJ1-2,TRBV9,NA,CASSAEYDILYGYTF,TGTGCCAGCAGCGCTGAATACGACATTCTCTATGGCTACACCTTC
NA,17,TRBJ2-5,TRBV29-1,few,CSVEGTVDPNGWETQYF,TGCAGCGTTGAAGGGACCGTGGACCCAAATGGGTGGGAGACCCAGTACTTC
NA,12,TRBJ2-5,TRBV29-1,few,CSVVQLQETQYF,TGCAGCGTTGTACAGCTCCAAGAGACCCAGTACTTC
TRBD2,11,TRBJ2-5,TRBV2,once,CASSGAGDQYF,TGTGCCAGCAGTGGGGCGGGGGACCAGTACTTC
NA,15,TRBJ2-5,TRBV9,NA,CASSVDGTPWETQYF,TGTGCCAGCAGCGTAGACGGGACGCCCTGGGAGACCCAGTACTTC
NA,12,TRBJ1-2,TRBV4-1,NA,CASSQGGEGYTF,TGCGCCAGCAGCCAAGGGGGGGAAGGCTACACCTTC
NA,11,TRBJ1-2,TRBV20-1,NA,CSASVSYGYTF,TGCAGTGCTAGTGTTTCCTATGGCTACACCTTC
TRBD2,16,TRBJ2-3,TRBV5-1,once,CASSFTSGGATDTQYF,TGCGCCAGCAGCTTCACTAGCGGGGGGGCTACAGATACGCAGTATTTT
NA,13,TRBJ1-5,TRBV2,NA,CASTSLPDQPQHF,TGTGCCAGCACCAGTCTCCCCGATCAGCCCCAGCATTTT
NA,14,TRBJ2-2,TRBV5-4,few,CASSSGVAAGELFF,TGTGCCAGCAGCTCCGGGGTGGCGGCCGGGGAGCTGTTTTTT
TRBD2,15,TRBJ2-3,TRBV15,many,CATSSQRGGTDTQYF,TGTGCCACCAGCTCCCAACGGGGGGGCACAGATACGCAGTATTTT
NA,15,TRBJ2-4,TRBV5-6,few,CASSLYRVAKNIQYF,TGTGCCAGCAGCTTGTACAGGGTGGCCAAAAACATTCAGTACTTC
TRBD1,16,TRBJ1-2,TRBV29-1,NA,CSVEEIRDSTNYGYTF,TGCAGCGTTGAAGAAATCAGGGACAGCACTAACTATGGCTACACCTTC
TRBD2,14,TRBJ2-1,TRBV30,NA,CAWSVGRGYNEQFF,TGTGCCTGGAGTGTGGGGCGGGGGTACAATGAGCAGTTCTTC